Each of the 5 T cell receptor beta chains below was sequenced from the same sample in a study of cytomegalovirus exposure and HLA in healthy donors. PCR was performed using 60 Vbeta and 13 Jbeta primers. Here immunoSEQ multiplex PCR was the method, and the copy in TCRdb shows in-frame clones only, minus some. The repertoire shows 150,000 to 250,000 clones; the top ten hold around 0.74%. Sequenced sample: PBMCs. The source is a boy under 18 in good health and CMV-seronegative.

The chain recombines TRBV6-6 with TRBJ1-1; possibly TRBD1 for D (6 bases). CDR1 is MNHNY, CDR2 SVGAGI, per germline (reference sequence). V lost 0 bases to trimming and J lost 10 bases, with 18 bases between them. This CDR3 is 15 amino acids long. CDR3 in amino acids: CASSYSSWQGPGAFF. CDR3 in DNA: TGTGCCAGCAGTTACTCCTCTTGGCAGGGGCCAGGAGCTTTCTTT.

V usage is TRBV9 and J usage is TRBJ1-2; D might be TRBD1 (5 bases). Trimming took 0 bases from V and 8 from J, leaving 17 bases between them. CDR3 size: 15 residues. Germline CDR1 and CDR2: SGDLS and YYNGEE. The CDR3 is CASSVEPGHLQGYTF. In nucleotides, the CDR3 is TGTGCCAGCAGCGTAGAACCAGGGCACCTTCAAGGCTACACCTTC.

The chain couples TRBV4-1 to TRBJ1-3; 7 nucleotides align to TRBD1. The germline gives CDR1 MGHRA, CDR2 YSYEKL. V shed 5 bases, J shed 0 bases, and the junction held 7 bases outside the gene matches. The CDR3 runs to 16 residues. DNA for the CDR3: TGCGCCAGCAGCTACCAGGGGGTAAGCTCTGGAAACACCATATATTTT. Translating gives CASSYQGVSSGNTIYF.

The chain links TRBV4-2 to TRBJ1-1, with TRBD1 matching over 8 bases. This CDR3 is built from 15 residues. Trimming took 10 bases from V and 5 from J; bases not matched to a gene: 15. Germline CDR1 LGHNA, CDR2 YNFKEQ. The CDR3 bases are TGTGCCACCCGGCCGGCCAGGGGGCGCGGGACTGAAGCTTTCTTT. This codes for CATRPARGRGTEAFF.

The chain has TRBV7-9 and TRBJ2-5; the match to TRBD2 covers 12 bases. V trimming: 6 bases; J trimming: 5 bases; junction bases outside the gene matches: 7. CDR3 length equals 15 residues. Germline-derived CDR1 and CDR2 are SEHNR and FQNEAQ (reference sequence). CDR3 sequence (DNA): TGTGCCAGCAGGTCTAGCGGGGGGGCCGTTGAGACCCAGTACTTC. Its protein product is CASRSSGGAVETQYF.